The text below deals with one T cell receptor (beta chain). As yet, its antigen is unknown. These data originate in a study of beta chain features in type 1 diabetes. Overall study: In all, 107,917,701 sorted cells from all samples were analyzed.

One heparinised draw, averaging about 116 mL, was taken per donor. Whole-study findings and limits: For TCRB rearrangement, an influence of HLA type remained unresolved here. The VDJ junctions of type 1 diabetes patients carried fewer insertions and more deletions. A moderate, significant TCRB CDR3 shortening appeared in type 1 diabetes across four CD4+ subsets.

cDNA synthesis used the whole RNA isolate, giving expressed TCRB sequences. Here immunoSEQ multiplex PCR was the method, and the copy in TCRdb shows in-frame clones only, minus some. In the table there are about 170,000 clones, 6.5% to 9.5% of which are singletons. Germline V gene data show CDR1 as KGHSH and CDR2 as LQKENI. The ends were cut back, 2 bases at V and 1 base at J, with 11 bases in the middle. This CDR3 spans 15 amino acids. Sequenced sample: central memory CD4+ T cells from blood. The chain links TRBV18 to TRBJ1-1; D is unresolved. This TCR derives from a woman aged 40 to 50 with type 1 diabetes. The CDR3 DNA is TGTGCCAGCTCACCAATACGGGAGGCGAACACTGAAGCTTTCTTT. As protein: CASSPIREANTEAFF.